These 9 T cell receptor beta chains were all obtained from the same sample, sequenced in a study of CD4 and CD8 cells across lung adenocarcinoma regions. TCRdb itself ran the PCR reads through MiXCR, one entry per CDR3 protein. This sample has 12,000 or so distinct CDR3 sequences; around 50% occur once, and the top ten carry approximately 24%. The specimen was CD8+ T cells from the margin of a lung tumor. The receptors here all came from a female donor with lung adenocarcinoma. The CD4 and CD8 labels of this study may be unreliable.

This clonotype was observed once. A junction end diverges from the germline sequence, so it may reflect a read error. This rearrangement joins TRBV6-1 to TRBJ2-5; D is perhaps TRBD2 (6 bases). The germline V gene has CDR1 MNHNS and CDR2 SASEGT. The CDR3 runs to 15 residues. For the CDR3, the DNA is TGTGCCAGCGGTGAAAGGGGCGGGGACCAAGATACCCAGTACTTT. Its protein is CASGERGGDQDTQYF.

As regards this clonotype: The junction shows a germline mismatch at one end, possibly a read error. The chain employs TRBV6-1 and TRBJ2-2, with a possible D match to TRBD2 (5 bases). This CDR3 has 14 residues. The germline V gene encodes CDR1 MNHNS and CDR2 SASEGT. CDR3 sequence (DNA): TGTGCCAGCAGTGATTTGGCGAACAACGGGGAGCAGTTTTTT. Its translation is CASSDLANNGEQFF.

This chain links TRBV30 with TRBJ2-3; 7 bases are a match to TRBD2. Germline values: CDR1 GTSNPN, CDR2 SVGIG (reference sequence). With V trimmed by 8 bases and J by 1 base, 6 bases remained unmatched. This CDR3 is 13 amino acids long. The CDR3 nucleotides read TGTGCCCGAGGGACTACCGGCACAGATACGCAGTATTTT. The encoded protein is CARGTTGTDTQYF.

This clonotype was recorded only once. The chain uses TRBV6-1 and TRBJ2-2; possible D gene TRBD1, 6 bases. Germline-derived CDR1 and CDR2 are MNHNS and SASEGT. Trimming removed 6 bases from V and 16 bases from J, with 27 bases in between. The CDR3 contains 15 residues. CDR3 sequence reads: CASSRFDRSTDKQFF. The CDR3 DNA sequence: TGTGCCAGCAGCCGCTTCGACAGGAGCACCGATAAGCAGTTTTTT.

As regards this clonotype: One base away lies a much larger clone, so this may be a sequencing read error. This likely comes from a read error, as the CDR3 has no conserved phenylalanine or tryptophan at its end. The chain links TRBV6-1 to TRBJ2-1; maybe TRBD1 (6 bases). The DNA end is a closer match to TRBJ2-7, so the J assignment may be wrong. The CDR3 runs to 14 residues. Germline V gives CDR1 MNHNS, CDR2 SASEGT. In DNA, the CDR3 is TGTGCCAGCAGTGAAATTAACAGAGGGGGCGAGCAGTACTTA. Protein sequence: CASSEINRGGEQYL.

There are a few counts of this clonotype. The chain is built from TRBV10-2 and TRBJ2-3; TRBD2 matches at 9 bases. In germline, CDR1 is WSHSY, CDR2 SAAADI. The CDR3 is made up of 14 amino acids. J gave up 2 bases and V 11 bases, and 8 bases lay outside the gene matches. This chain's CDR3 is CAASSGALTDTQYF. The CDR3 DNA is TGCGCCGCATCTAGCGGGGCCCTCACAGATACGCAGTATTTT.

The CDR3 nucleotides are TGTGCCAGCAGTCTGAGGGCCAAAAACATTCAGTACTTC. This gives the protein CASSLRAKNIQYF. V usage is TRBV6-1 and J usage is TRBJ2-4; D not resolved. The CDR3 sequence is 13 residues long. CDR1 is MNHNS and CDR2 is SASEGT in the germline V gene. V was shortened by 5 bases and J by 1 base, with 6 bases between the two germline ends.

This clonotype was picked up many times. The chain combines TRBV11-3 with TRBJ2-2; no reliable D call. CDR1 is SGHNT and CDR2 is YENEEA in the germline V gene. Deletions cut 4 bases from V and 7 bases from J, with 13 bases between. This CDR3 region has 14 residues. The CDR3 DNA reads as TGTGCCAGCAGCTACTCCCTGTTGGGCGGGGAGCTGTTTTTT. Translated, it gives CASSYSLLGGELFF.

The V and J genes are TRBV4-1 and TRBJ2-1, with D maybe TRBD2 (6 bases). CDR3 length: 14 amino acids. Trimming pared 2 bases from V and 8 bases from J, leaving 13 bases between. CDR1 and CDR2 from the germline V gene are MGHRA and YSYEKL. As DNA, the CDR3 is TGCGCCAGCAGCCAAAGTACCTTAGCGGATGAGCAGTTCTTC. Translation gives CASSQSTLADEQFF.